This TCR beta chain was observed in a study of blood T cell repertoires in COVID-19. J lost 4 bases, V lost 3 bases, and 5 bases had no gene match. Germline loops: CDR1 MGHRA, CDR2 YSYEKL. The CDR3 extends over 14 amino acids. Only in-frame clones appear in the TCRdb table, and some are missing; sequencing was by immunoSEQ multiplex PCR. The sample holds some 410,000 clones, roughly 90% seen once. This chain joins TRBV4-1 and TRBJ1-2; 7 bases match TRBD1. The sample was PBMCs or T cells enriched from blood (not recorded which). The clonotype originates from a woman in her 30s with acute COVID-19. The CDR3 DNA reads TGCGCCAGCAGCCAGGAACAGGGGACCTATGGCTACACCTTC. This translates into CASSQEQGTYGYTF.